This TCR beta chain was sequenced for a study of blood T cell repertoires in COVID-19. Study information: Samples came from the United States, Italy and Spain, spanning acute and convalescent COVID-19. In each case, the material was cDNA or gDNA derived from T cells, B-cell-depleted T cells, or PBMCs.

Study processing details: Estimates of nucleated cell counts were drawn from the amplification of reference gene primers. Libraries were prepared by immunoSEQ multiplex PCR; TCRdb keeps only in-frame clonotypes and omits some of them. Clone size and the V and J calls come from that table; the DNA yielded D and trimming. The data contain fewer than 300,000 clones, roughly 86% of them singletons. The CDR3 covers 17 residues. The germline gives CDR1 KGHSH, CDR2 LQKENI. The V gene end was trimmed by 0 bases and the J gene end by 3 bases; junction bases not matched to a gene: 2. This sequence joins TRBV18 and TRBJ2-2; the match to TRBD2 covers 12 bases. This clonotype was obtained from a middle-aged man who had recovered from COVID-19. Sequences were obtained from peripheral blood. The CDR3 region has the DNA TGTGCCAGCTCACCACCGGGGACTAGCGGGTACACCGGGGAGCTGTTTTTT. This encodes CASSPPGTSGYTGELFF.